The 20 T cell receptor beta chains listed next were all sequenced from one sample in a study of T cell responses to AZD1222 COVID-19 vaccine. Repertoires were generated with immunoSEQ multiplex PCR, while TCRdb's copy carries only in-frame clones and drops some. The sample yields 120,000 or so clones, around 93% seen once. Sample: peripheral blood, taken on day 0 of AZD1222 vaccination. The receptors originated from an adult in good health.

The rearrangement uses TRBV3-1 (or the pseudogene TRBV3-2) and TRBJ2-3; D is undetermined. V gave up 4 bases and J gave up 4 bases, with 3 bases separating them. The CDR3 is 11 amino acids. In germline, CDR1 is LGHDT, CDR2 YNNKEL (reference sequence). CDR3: CASSRADTQYF. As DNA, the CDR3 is TGTGCCAGCAGCCGTGCAGATACGCAGTATTTT.

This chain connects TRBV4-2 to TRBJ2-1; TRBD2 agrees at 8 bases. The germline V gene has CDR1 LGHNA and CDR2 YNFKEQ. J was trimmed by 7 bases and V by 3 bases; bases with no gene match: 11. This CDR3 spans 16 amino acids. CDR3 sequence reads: CASSHLEAGAVNEQFF. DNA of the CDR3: TGTGCCAGCAGCCACCTCGAAGCGGGAGCGGTGAATGAGCAGTTCTTC.

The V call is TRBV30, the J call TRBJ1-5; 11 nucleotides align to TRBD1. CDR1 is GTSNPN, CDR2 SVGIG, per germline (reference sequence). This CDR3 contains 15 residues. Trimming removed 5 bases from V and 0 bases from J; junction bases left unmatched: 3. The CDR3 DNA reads TGTGCCTGGGGGACAGGGGGATATAGCAATCAGCCCCAGCATTTT. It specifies CAWGTGGYSNQPQHF.

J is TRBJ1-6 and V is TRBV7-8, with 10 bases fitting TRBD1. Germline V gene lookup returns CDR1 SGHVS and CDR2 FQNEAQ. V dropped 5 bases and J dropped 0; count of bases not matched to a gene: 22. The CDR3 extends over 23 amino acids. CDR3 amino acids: CASSLPTTGGAMGASSYNSPLHF. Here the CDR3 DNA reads TGTGCCAGCAGCCTTCCCACGACAGGGGGCGCTATGGGAGCCAGCTCCTATAATTCACCCCTCCACTTT. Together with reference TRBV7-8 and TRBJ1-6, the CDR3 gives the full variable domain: GAGVSQSPRYKVAKRGQDVALRCDPISGHVSLFWYQQALGQGPEFLTYFQNEAQLDKSGLPSDRFFAERPEGSVSTLKIQRTQQEDSAVYLCASSLPTTGGAMGASSYNSPLHFGNGTRLTVT.

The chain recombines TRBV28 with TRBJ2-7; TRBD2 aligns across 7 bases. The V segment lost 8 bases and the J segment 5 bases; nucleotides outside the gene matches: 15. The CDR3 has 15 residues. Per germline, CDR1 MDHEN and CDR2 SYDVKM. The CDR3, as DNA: TGTGCCAGCGGCCGTTGGCTAGCGGAGAGGGACGAGCAGTACTTC. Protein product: CASGRWLAERDEQYF.

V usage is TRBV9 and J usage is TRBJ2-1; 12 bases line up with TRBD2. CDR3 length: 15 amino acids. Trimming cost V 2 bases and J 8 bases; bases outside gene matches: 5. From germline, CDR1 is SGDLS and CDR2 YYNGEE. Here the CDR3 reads CASSVTSGRWHEQFF. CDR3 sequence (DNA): TGTGCCAGCAGCGTTACTAGCGGGAGGTGGCATGAGCAGTTCTTC.

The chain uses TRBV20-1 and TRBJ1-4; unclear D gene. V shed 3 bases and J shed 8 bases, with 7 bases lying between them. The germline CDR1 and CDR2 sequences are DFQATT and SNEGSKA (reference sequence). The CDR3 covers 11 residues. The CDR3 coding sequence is TGCAGTGCTAGCGGCGGGGAAAAACTGTTTTTT. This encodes CSASGGEKLFF.

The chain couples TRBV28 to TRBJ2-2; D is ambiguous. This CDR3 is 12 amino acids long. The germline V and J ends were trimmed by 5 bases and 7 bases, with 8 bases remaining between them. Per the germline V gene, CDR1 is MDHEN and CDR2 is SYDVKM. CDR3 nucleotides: TGTGCCAGCAGTCCCTCTTTCGGGGAGCTGTTTTTT. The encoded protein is CASSPSFGELFF.

The CDR3 protein is CASSEGQFEQFF. CDR3 nucleotides: TGTGCCAGCAGTGAAGGGCAGTTTGAGCAGTTCTTC. The chain recombines TRBV2 with TRBJ2-1, with unresolved D. V lost 1 base, J lost 9 bases, and 7 bases lay in between. The CDR3 has 12 amino acids. Looked up from germline, CDR1 is SNHLY and CDR2 is FYNNEI.

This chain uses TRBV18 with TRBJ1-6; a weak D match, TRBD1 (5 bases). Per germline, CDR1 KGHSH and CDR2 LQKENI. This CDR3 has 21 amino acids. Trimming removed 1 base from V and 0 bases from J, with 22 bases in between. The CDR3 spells CASSPQSPGGSWSSYNSPLHF. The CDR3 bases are TGTGCCAGCTCACCACAGTCTCCCGGGGGGTCTTGGAGCTCCTATAATTCACCCCTCCACTTT. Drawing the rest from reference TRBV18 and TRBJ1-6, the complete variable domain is NAGVMQNPRHLVRRRGQEARLRCSPMKGHSHVYWYRQLPEEGLKFMVYLQKENIIDESGMPKERFSAEFPKEGPSILRIQQVVRGDSAAYFCASSPQSPGGSWSSYNSPLHFGNGTRLTVT.

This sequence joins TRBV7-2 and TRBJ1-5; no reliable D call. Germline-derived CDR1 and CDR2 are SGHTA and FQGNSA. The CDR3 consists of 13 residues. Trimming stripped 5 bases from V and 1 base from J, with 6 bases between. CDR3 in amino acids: CASSLVSNQPQHF. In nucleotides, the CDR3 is TGTGCCAGCAGCCTGGTGAGCAATCAGCCCCAGCATTTT.

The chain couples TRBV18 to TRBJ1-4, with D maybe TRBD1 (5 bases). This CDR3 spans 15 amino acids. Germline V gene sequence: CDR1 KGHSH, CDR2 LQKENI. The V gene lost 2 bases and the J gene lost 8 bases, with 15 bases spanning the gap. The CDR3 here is CASSPGGGGGEKLFF. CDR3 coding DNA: TGTGCCAGCTCACCAGGCGGAGGCGGGGGGGAAAAACTGTTTTTT.

The CDR3 reads CASSLWDRQAINQPQHF. DNA for the CDR3: TGTGCCAGCAGTTTATGGGACAGACAGGCCATCAATCAGCCCCAGCATTTT. The chain links TRBV28 to TRBJ1-5, with a weak D call TRBD1 (6 bases). With 0 bases removed from V and 3 bases from J, the gap between germline ends came to 15 bases. The CDR3 consists of 17 residues. Germline V lookup: CDR1 MDHEN, CDR2 SYDVKM.

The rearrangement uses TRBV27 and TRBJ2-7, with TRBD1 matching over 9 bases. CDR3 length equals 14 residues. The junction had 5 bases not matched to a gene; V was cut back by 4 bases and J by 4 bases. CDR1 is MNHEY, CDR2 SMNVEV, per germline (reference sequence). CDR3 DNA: TGTGCCAGCAGTTGGACAGGGGCTATGTACGAGCAGTACTTC. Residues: CASSWTGAMYEQYF.

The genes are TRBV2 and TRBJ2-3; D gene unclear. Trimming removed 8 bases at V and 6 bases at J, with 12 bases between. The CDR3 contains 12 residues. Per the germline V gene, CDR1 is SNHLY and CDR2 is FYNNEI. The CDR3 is CASVSAGDTQYF. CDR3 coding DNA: TGTGCCAGCGTCTCGGCTGGGGATACGCAGTATTTT.

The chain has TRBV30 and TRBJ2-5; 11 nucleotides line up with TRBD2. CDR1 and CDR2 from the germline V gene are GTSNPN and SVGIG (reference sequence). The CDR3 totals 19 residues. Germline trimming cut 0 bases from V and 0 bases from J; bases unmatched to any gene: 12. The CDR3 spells CAWSVPELAGETYQETQYF. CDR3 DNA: TGTGCCTGGAGTGTACCCGAACTAGCGGGAGAGACGTACCAAGAGACCCAGTACTTC.

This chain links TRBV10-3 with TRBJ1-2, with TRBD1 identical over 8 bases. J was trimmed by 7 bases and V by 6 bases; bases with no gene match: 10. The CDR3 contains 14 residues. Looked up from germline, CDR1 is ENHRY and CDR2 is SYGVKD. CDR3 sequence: CAISGARTGSGYTF. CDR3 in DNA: TGTGCCATCAGCGGAGCGAGGACAGGGAGTGGCTACACCTTC.

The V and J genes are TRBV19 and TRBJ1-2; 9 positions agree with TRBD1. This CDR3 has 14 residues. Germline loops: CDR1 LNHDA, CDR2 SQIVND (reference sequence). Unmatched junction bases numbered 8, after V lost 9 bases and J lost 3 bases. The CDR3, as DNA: TGTGCCAGCCTAGGGACAGGGAGTCACTATGGCTACACCTTC. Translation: CASLGTGSHYGYTF.

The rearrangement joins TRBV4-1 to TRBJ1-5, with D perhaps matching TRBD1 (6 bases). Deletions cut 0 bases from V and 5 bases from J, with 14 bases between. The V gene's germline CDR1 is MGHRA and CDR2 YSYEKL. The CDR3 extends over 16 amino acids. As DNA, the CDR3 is TGCGCCAGCAGCCAAGATCCGGGGGCAGCATATCAGCCCCAGCATTTT. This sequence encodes CASSQDPGAAYQPQHF.

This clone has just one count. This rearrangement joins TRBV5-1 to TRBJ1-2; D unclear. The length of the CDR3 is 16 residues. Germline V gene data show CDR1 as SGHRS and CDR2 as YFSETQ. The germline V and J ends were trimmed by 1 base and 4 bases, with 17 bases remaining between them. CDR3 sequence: CASSLSGAPGSYGYTF. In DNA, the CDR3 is TGCGCCAGCAGCTTGAGTGGAGCCCCCGGCAGCTATGGCTACACCTTC.